This TCR beta chain was captured in a study of blood T cell repertoires in COVID-19. As for the study in general: Specimens from acute and convalescent COVID-19 originated in the United States, Italy and Spain.

The method was immunoSEQ multiplex PCR; TCRdb's version includes in-frame clones alone and lacks a portion of them. This sample carries 250,000 to 400,000 clones, 85% of them seen once, and the ten largest clones take approximately 1.9%. Sequencing used PBMCs or T cells enriched from blood (not recorded which). The sequence was obtained from a woman between 25 and 40 years old who had been exposed to COVID-19.

Written as DNA, the CDR3 is TGTGCCAGTAGTATTTACGACAGGGTCAATCAGCCCCAGCATTTT. Translated, it gives CASSIYDRVNQPQHF. V and J are TRBV19 and TRBJ1-5; 7 positions match TRBD1. This CDR3 region has 15 residues. Trimming took 3 bases from V and 3 from J; bases not matched to a gene: 5. CDR1 LNHDA and CDR2 SQIVND come from the germline V gene (reference sequence). The variable domain in full, completed from reference TRBV19 and TRBJ1-5, reads DGGITQSPKYLFRKEGQNVTLSCEQNLNHDAMYWYRQDPGQGLRLIYYSQIVNDFQKGDIAEGYSVSREKKESFPLTVTSAQKNPTAFYLCASSIYDRVNQPQHFGDGTRLSIL.